This paragraph covers one T cell receptor (beta chain) sequence. Its specific antigen is unknown. No qualities accompany the bases; no much larger clone lies one base away. The collaborating institutions used their own protocols to collect whole blood in K2EDTA tubes. For TCRbeta analysis, collaborators shipped samples as frozen whole blood, isolated PBMCs, or DNA extracted from either of those sample types. In the germline V gene, CDR1 corresponds to SGHDT and CDR2 to YYEEEE. V has 4 bases trimmed and J has 4 bases trimmed; junction bases matching no gene number 3. From the cysteine through the phenylalanine, the CDR3 covers 13 amino acids. Only the CDR3 DNA stays, 39 bases, in frame from base 1. TCRbeta CDR3 regions were amplified from genomic DNA by means of the immunoSEQ Assay, a bias-controlled multiplex PCR. Per the authors' processing: The number of nucleated cells in each sample was estimated by amplification of reference gene primers within the assay. Sequence reads were collapsed and filtered to measure the absolute abundance of every unique TCRbeta CDR3 rearrangement. For each sample, productive Simpson clonality was calculated as the square root of Simpson's diversity index over productive rearrangements. TCRdb obtained this table from immuneACCESS and retained in-frame rearrangements with V and J assigned. These tables miss some clones; where compared with another copy, unresolved V genes account for less than half of the shortfall, and the remainder is unexplained. V and J calls and clone size are copied from that table; D and trimming were computed from the DNA. The sample includes under 150,000 clones, with 70% to 90% observed a single time. The top ten constitute around 26% of the sample.

These data originate in a study of blood T cell repertoires in COVID-19 (dated by TCRdb to about 2020). Context from the whole study: Collaborator samples came from the United States, Italy and Spain and covered acute and convalescent phases of COVID-19. Sample metadata almost always included a de-identified subject ID, COVID-19 status, age in years and sex. The material from the prospective study consisted of cDNA or gDNA derived from T cells, B-cell-depleted T cells, or PBMCs. The samples were drawn from two sources: the first 160 participants of the ongoing ImmuneRACE study, and 1,000 to 1,500 subjects contributed by 6 global collaborators. The repertoires were made available in a free public database intended to serve as a resource for research on the immune response to SARS-CoV-2. Where available, HLA class I and class II types were taken from metadata supplied by the sample provider and were not determined by assay-based typing. Deeply sampled blood TCRbeta repertoires from subjects exposed to, actively infected with, or recovered from COVID-19 were included in the dataset.

Here is what the overall study found, with its caveats: Clinical and demographic metadata were provided uncurated, with the amount varying by source and participant.

Sequencing used peripheral blood. The receptor chain draws on TRBV5-6 and TRBJ1-2, with 8 middle bases fitting TRBD1. This sequence was found in a human donor in a cohort sampled during active COVID-19. Here is the DNA: TGTGCCAGCAGCATCAGGGGGCCCTATGGCTACACCTTC. It specifies CASSIRGPYGYTF.